This TCR beta chain stems from a study of control samples from healthy donors and cancer patients. The trim removed 3 bases at V and 7 bases at J, leaving 9 bases unmatched. The CDR3 runs to 15 residues. The V gene's germline CDR1 is MNHEY and CDR2 SMNVEV (reference sequence). The assay was immunoSEQ multiplex PCR, and TCRdb's table has in-frame clones only and misses some. In the table there are under 150,000 clones, 89% of which are singletons. The sequence was collected from a man aged 50-59 years with head and neck cancer. The chain employs TRBV27 and TRBJ2-7; 10 bases are a match to TRBD1. The sequenced material came from PBMCs. Here the CDR3 DNA reads TGTGCCAGCAGTTTGGGGGACAGGGGCCTTACGGAGCAGTACTTC. Translated: CASSLGDRGLTEQYF.